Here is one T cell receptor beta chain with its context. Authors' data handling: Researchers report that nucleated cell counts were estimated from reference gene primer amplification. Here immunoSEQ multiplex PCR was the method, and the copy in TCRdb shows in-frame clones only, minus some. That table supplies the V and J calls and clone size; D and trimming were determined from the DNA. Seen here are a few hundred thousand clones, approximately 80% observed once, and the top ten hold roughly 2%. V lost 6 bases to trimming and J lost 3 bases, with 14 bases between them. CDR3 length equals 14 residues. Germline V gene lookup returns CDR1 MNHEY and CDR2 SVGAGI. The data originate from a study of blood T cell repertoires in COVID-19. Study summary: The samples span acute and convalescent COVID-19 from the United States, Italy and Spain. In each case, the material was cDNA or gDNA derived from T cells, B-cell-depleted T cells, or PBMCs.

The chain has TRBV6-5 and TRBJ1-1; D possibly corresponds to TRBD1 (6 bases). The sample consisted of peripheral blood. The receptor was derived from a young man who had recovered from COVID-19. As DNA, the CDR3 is TGTGCCAGCAGGGGGCAGGGGCCGGACACTGAAGCTTTCTTT. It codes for CASRGQGPDTEAFF.